Below, 20 T cell receptor beta chains from the same sample are listed, as sequenced in a study of T cell repertoires in cytomegalovirus infection. Their cognate antigens are unknown. MiXCR, applied by TCRdb to the reads, yields one record per CDR3 protein. The data show about 900,000 distinct CDR3 sequences, about a third seen once. The specimen comprised cultured CD8+ T cells from PBMCs, sampled from culture after CMV antigen stimulation. These receptors all stem from a human donor in good health (CMV status not recorded). Some clones in this sample may be carry-over from other donors' samples.

In its sample, this clonotype was seen many times. This chain links TRBV12-3 or TRBV12-4 with TRBJ1-1; a possible D gene is TRBD1 (5 bases). V lost 6 bases to trimming and J lost 0 bases, with 14 bases between them. This CDR3 is 15 amino acids long. The CDR3 loop reads CASSLKDTLNTEAFF. In DNA, the CDR3 is TGTGCCAGCAGCCTAAAGGACACCCTGAACACTGAAGCTTTCTTT.

This clonotype was picked up many times. The chain is built from TRBV19 and TRBJ2-1, with D tentatively TRBD1 (6 bases). The CDR3 has 13 residues. V was trimmed by 5 bases and J by 10 bases, leaving 15 bases between them. CDR1 and CDR2 (germline): LNHDA, SQIVND (reference sequence). The CDR3 loop reads CASSVNSGTEQFF. CDR3 in DNA: TGTGCCAGTAGTGTAAACTCTGGGACAGAGCAGTTCTTC.

The chain is built from TRBV6-2 or TRBV6-3 and TRBJ2-3, with D uncertain. Germline V lookup: CDR1 MNHEY, CDR2 SVGEGT. This CDR3 region has 18 residues. The V gene lost 0 bases and the J gene lost 3 bases, with 19 bases spanning the gap. For the CDR3, the DNA is TGTGCCAGCAGTTACTCTGACCTCGTCCCAGGCGCTACAGATACGCAGTATTTT. This codes for CASSYSDLVPGATDTQYF.

This clonotype is a singleton in its sample. The rearrangement links TRBV19 to TRBJ1-6; no firm D call. This CDR3 is built from 17 residues. The V gene's germline CDR1 is LNHDA and CDR2 SQIVND (reference sequence). V gave up 1 base and J gave up 1 base, with 11 bases separating them. Here the CDR3 reads CASSIGTTLSYNSPLHF. CDR3 sequence (DNA): TGTGCCAGTAGTATAGGGACGACGCTGTCCTATAATTCACCCCTCCACTTT.

This chain joins TRBV4-1 and TRBJ2-5; D remains unclear. V dropped 3 bases and J dropped 4 bases, with 15 bases sitting between them. The CDR3 extends over 15 amino acids. Germline CDR1 is MGHRA and CDR2 is YSYEKL. CDR3 DNA sequence: TGCGCCAGCAGCCAGAGACCACTCCCCGGAGAGACCCAGTACTTC. Translated: CASSQRPLPGETQYF.

In this sample, this clonotype turned up many times. This sequence joins TRBV7-2 and TRBJ2-2, with 7 bases lining up with TRBD2. The CDR3 totals 14 residues. CDR1 is SGHTA, CDR2 FQGNSA, per germline. The V segment lost 3 bases and the J segment 7 bases; nucleotides outside the gene matches: 5. In DNA, the CDR3 is TGTGCCAGCAGCTTTGGGGGGGGTGACGGGGAGCTGTTTTTT. Protein sequence: CASSFGGGDGELFF.

The chain employs TRBV20-1 and TRBJ1-1; D gene unclear. V shed 3 bases and J shed 0 bases, with 11 bases lying between them. CDR1 is DFQATT, CDR2 SNEGSKA, per germline (reference sequence). The CDR3 has 14 amino acids. The CDR3 loop is CSASEWVMNTEAFF. DNA of the CDR3: TGCAGTGCTAGCGAATGGGTGATGAACACTGAAGCTTTCTTT.

As to this clonotype: A junction end diverges from the germline sequence, so it may reflect a read error. The chain employs TRBV3-1 and TRBJ1-6, with D possibly being TRBD1 (5 bases). CDR3 size: 15 residues. The germline gives CDR1 LGHDT, CDR2 YNNKEL (reference sequence). The CDR3 DNA follows: TGTGCCAGCAGCCAAGGGGCAGGGTTTAATGCACCCCTCCACTTT. It codes for CASSQGAGFNAPLHF.

The V and J genes are TRBV12-3 or TRBV12-4 and TRBJ2-1, with TRBD2 identical over 10 bases. The V and J ends lost 5 bases and 5 bases, in that order; junction bases with no gene match: 6. CDR3 length: 15 amino acids. CDR3 protein: CASSISGGFNNEQFF. The CDR3 DNA reads as TGTGCCAGCAGTATTAGCGGGGGGTTCAACAATGAGCAGTTCTTC.

This clonotype turned up a few times. The chain recombines TRBV7-6 with TRBJ1-2; TRBD1 agrees at 8 bases. CDR3 length equals 13 residues. The V gene end was trimmed by 5 bases and the J gene end by 8 bases; junction bases not matched to a gene: 7. Germline assignment: CDR1 SGHVS and CDR2 FNYEAQ. The CDR3 is CASSRTGTEGYTF. CDR3 nucleotide sequence: TGTGCCAGCAGCCGGACAGGGACGGAAGGCTACACCTTC.

The gene calls are TRBV4-1 and TRBJ2-5, with a tentative D call TRBD2 (5 bases). Trimming removed 2 bases from V and 2 bases from J, with 9 bases in between. CDR3 length equals 14 residues. The V gene's germline CDR1 is MGHRA and CDR2 YSYEKL. In DNA form, the CDR3 reads TGCGCCAGCAGCCAATACGAGGGACAAGAGACCCAGTACTTC. Encoded protein: CASSQYEGQETQYF.

The chain carries TRBV6-1 and TRBJ2-1; 10 bases match TRBD1. CDR3 length equals 16 residues. V shed 8 bases and J 3 bases; nucleotides not matched to a gene: 10. Germline V gene sequence: CDR1 MNHNS, CDR2 SASEGT. CDR3 DNA sequence: TGTGCCAGCCTGACTCCCGGGACAGGGGTCTACAATGAGCAGTTCTTC. The encoded protein is CASLTPGTGVYNEQFF.

The table lists this clonotype with a few counts. V and J are TRBV7-6 and TRBJ2-5, with a possible D match to TRBD1 (6 bases). Trimming removed 1 base from V and 5 bases from J, with 17 bases in between. CDR1 and CDR2 (germline): SGHVS, FNYEAQ. The CDR3 length is 16 residues. The CDR3 protein is CASSLGGGSRRETQYF. The CDR3 DNA follows: TGTGCCAGCAGCTTAGGAGGGGGATCCAGGCGGGAGACCCAGTACTTC.

J is TRBJ2-5 and V is TRBV6-5; D is possibly TRBD1 or TRBD2 (5 bases each). The germline gives CDR1 MNHEY, CDR2 SVGAGI. Trimming left V 6 bases short and J 2 bases short, with 16 bases between. This CDR3 comprises 15 residues. CDR3 in DNA: TGTGCCAGCAGCCGGACTTTGGACATACAAGAGACCCAGTACTTC. Protein product: CASSRTLDIQETQYF.

As regards this clonotype: The germline gene is not matched at one end of the junction; a read error may be the cause. The J gene is TRBJ1-3, the V gene TRBV5-5; tentative D call: TRBD1 (6 bases). There are 11 residues in the CDR3. The germline V gene encodes CDR1 SGHKS and CDR2 YYEKEE (reference sequence). The CDR3: CASSSGGPEDF. The CDR3, as DNA: TGTGCCAGCAGCTCGGGGGGGCCGGAAGATTTT. Combining the CDR3 with reference TRBV5-5 and TRBJ1-3 gives the whole variable domain DAGVTQSPTHLIKTRGQQVTLRCSPISGHKSVSWYQQVLGQGPQFIFQYYEKEERGRGNFPDRFSARQFPNYSSELNVNALLLGDSALYLCASSSGGPEDFGEGSWLTVV.

In this sample, this clonotype turned up many times. The V gene is TRBV12-5, the J gene TRBJ2-1; 8 bases line up with TRBD2. The germline CDR1 and CDR2 sequences are LGHNT and FRNRAP. V dropped 5 bases and J dropped 0; count of bases not matched to a gene: 12. This CDR3 contains 18 residues. The CDR3 DNA sequence: TGTGCTAGTGGTGTCTCCGGGAGGGCCAAAAGCTCCTACAATGAGCAGTTCTTC. This encodes CASGVSGRAKSSYNEQFF.

This clonotype has a count of ten or more. The CDR3 spells CASSLVAGGQHEQYV. The DNA for the CDR3 is TGTGCCAGCAGCTTAGTAGCGGGGGGCCAACACGAGCAGTACGTC. J is TRBJ2-7 and V is TRBV7-2; 10 nucleotides agree with TRBD2. Losses at the gene ends were 1 base for V and 5 bases for J; bases not matched to a gene: 5. The germline V gene encodes CDR1 SGHTA and CDR2 FQGNSA. This CDR3 contains 15 residues.

The chain uses TRBV20-1 and TRBJ1-1, with D maybe TRBD1 (5 bases). The CDR3 totals 12 residues. V lost 7 bases and J 6 bases, leaving 15 bases between the germline ends. Germline loops: CDR1 DFQATT, CDR2 SNEGSKA (reference sequence). The CDR3 reads CSVDSGEPEAFF. The CDR3 nucleotides read TGCAGTGTGGATTCGGGGGAACCTGAAGCTTTCTTT.

This clonotype occurred a few times. The V gene is TRBV12-3 or TRBV12-4, the J gene TRBJ2-7, with TRBD1 as a possible D gene (6 bases). The CDR3 is 13 amino acids. Trimming removed 5 bases from V and 3 bases from J, with 11 bases in between. The CDR3 loop reads CASSASTGYEQYF. For the CDR3, the DNA is TGTGCCAGCAGTGCTTCGACAGGCTACGAGCAGTACTTC.

This clonotype has a count of ten or more. CDR3 in amino acids: CASSSRNRVGTEAFF. Here the CDR3 DNA reads TGTGCCAGCAGCTCACGCAACAGGGTAGGAACTGAAGCTTTCTTT. The chain uses TRBV7-2 and TRBJ1-1; a weak D match, TRBD1 (6 bases). CDR1 and CDR2 from the germline V gene are SGHTA and FQGNSA. V lost 4 bases and J lost 5, with 17 bases in between. The length of the CDR3 is 15 residues. The full variable domain, with the rest looked up from reference TRBV7-2 and TRBJ1-1, is GAGVSQSPSNKVTEKGKDVELRCDPISGHTALYWYRQSLGQGLEFLIYFQGNSAPDKSGLPSDRFSAERTGGSVSTLTIQRTQQEDSAVYLCASSSRNRVGTEAFFGQGTRLTVV.